This T cell receptor beta chain was identified in a study of blood T cell repertoires in COVID-19. As for the study in general: Whether acute or convalescent, the COVID-19 samples came from the United States, Italy and Spain. Nucleic acid was either cDNA or gDNA, and it came from T cells, B-cell-depleted T cells, or PBMCs.

As handled by the study authors: Amplification of reference gene primers was used by the study to estimate nucleated cell counts. Method: immunoSEQ multiplex PCR; TCRdb's copy keeps in-frame clones and lacks some. The V and J calls and clone size are taken from that table; D and trimming were inferred from the DNA. The sample includes some 50,000 clones, 70% to 85% of them seen just once. Germline CDR1 and CDR2: SGHRS and YFSETQ. The CDR3 is made up of 14 amino acids. V shed 2 bases and J 3 bases; nucleotides not matched to a gene: 4. Specimen: peripheral blood. The chain recombines TRBV5-1 with TRBJ2-5, with TRBD2 matching over 7 bases. The receptor was derived from a human donor in a cohort sampled during active COVID-19. The CDR3 coding sequence is TGCGCCAGCAGCTTAAAGGGAGGGGAAGAGACCCAGTACTTC. Residues: CASSLKGGEETQYF.